These 3 T cell receptor beta chains originate from one sample sequenced in a study of T-cell memory formation after mild COVID-19. TCRdb recomputed calls from the 5' RACE reads with MiXCR, one row per CDR3 protein. The sample yields hundreds of thousands of distinct CDR3 sequences, more than 15% seen once. Sequenced: PBMCs or a T cell subset sorted from them (not recorded which). The origin of the receptors is an adult woman who had mild COVID-19 (a few samples of this study predate the infection). Cell type and time point are not known.

This clonotype appeared a few times. The chain carries TRBV6-6 and TRBJ1-1; maybe TRBD1 (5 bases). The CDR3 loop spans 14 amino acids. V lost 2 bases and J lost 6, with 13 bases in between. Germline V lookup: CDR1 MNHNY, CDR2 SVGAGI (reference sequence). This CDR3 reads CASSYNMGVAEAFF. The DNA of the CDR3 is TGTGCCAGCAGTTACAACATGGGGGTAGCTGAAGCTTTCTTT.

This sequence joins TRBV10-3 and TRBJ2-7, with D unclear. The CDR3 is 12 amino acids. Germline-derived CDR1 and CDR2 are ENHRY and SYGVKD. Trimming removed 3 bases from V and 2 bases from J, with 5 bases in between. The CDR3 nucleotides read TGTGCCATCAGTGACGAGGCCTACGAGCAGTACTTC. This encodes CAISDEAYEQYF.

The V and J genes are TRBV12-3 or TRBV12-4 and TRBJ1-1; unclear D gene. The V end was cut by 2 bases, the J end by 3 bases, with 10 bases between. This CDR3 is built from 14 residues. CDR3 amino acids: CASSLFRTDTEAFF. CDR3 nucleotides: TGTGCCAGCAGTTTATTCAGGACCGACACTGAAGCTTTCTTT.